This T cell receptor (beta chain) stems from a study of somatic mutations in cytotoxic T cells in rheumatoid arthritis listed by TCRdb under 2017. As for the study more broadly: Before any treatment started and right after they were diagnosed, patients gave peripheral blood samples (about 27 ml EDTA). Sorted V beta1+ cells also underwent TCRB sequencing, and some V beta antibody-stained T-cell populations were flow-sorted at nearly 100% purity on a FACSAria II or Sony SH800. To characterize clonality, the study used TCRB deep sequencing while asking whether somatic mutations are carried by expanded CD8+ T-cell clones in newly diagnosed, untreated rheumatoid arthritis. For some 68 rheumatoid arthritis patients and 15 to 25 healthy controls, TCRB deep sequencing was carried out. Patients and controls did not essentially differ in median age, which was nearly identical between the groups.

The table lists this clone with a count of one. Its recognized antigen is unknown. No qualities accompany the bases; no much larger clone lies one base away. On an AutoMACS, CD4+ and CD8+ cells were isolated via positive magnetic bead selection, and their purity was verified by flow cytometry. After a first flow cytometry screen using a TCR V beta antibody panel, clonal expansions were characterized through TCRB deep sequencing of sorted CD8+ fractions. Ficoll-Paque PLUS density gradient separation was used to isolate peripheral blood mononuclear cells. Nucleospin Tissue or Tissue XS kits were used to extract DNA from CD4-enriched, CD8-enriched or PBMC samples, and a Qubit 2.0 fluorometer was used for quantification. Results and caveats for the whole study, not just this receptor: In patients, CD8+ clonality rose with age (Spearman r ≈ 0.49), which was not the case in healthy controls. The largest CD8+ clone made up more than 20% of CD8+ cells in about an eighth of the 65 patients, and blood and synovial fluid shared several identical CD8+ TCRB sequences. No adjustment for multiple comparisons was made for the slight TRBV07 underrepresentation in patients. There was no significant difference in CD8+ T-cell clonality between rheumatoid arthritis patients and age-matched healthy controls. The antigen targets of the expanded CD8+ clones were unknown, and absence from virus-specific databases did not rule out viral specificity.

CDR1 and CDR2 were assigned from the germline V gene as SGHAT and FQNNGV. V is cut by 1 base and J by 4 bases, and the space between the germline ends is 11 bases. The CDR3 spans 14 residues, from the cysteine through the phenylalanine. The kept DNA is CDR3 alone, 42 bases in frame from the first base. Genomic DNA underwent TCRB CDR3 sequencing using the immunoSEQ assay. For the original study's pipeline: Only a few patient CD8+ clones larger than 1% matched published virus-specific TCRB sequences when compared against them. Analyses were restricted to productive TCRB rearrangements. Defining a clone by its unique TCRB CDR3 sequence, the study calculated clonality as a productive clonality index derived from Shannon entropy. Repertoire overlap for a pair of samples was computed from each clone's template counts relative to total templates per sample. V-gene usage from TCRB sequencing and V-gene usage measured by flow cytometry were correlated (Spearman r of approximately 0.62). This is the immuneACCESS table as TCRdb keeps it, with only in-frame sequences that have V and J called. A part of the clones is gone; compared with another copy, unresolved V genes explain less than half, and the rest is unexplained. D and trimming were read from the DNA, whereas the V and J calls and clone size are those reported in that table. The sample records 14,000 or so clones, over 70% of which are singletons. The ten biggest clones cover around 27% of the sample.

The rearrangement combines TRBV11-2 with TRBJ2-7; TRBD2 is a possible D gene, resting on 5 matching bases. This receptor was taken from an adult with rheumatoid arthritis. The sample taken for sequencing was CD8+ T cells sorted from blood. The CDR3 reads CASSLAGGSYEQYF. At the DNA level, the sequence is TGTGCCAGCAGCTTAGCCGGAGGTTCATACGAGCAGTACTTC.